This TCR beta chain was sequenced during a study of vaccination effects on CD4 cells after COVID-19. Peptide-pool stimulation followed by sequencing identified expanded antigen-specific CD4+ clonotypes in the ViraFEST assay. Following culture for more than 9 days, CD4+ T cells were isolated. Absence of prior SARS-CoV-2 infection characterized the vaccine recipients, who showed negative nucleocapsid antibodies. Note on this clone: The antigen remains undetermined.

Germline assignment: CDR1 SGHDN and CDR2 FVKESK. V lost 7 bases, J lost 0 bases, and 9 bases lay in between. CDR3 length: 14 residues. Some clones are missing from TCRdb's copy, which holds only in-frame ones; the method was immunoSEQ multiplex PCR. The data show more than 40,000 clones, over 75% seen once. The clonotype comes from a human donor who received a COVID-19 vaccine. This sample comprised CD4+ T cells from PBMCs cultured with HCoV-NL63 spike peptides, obtained before COVID-19 vaccination. The chain is built from TRBV14 and TRBJ2-2; D is unresolved. The CDR3 protein is CASTKVANTGELFF. The CDR3 nucleotides are TGTGCCAGCACAAAGGTAGCGAACACCGGGGAGCTGTTTTTT.